The entry that follows covers one TCR beta chain sequence. These data come from a study of blood T cell repertoires in COVID-19. Overall study context: Researchers got acute and convalescent COVID-19 samples from the United States, Italy and Spain.

The repertoire was sequenced with immunoSEQ multiplex PCR; TCRdb's copy has only in-frame clones and lacks some. The table has under 250,000 clones, over 65% seen once; the top ten hold under 3%. Trimming took off 6 bases at V and 6 bases at J, with 23 bases between the two ends. This CDR3 has 16 residues. The germline V gene encodes CDR1 LGHDT and CDR2 YNNKEL (reference sequence). This clonotype was obtained from a woman in her 70s with active or convalescent COVID-19. This sequence joins TRBV3-1 (or the pseudogene TRBV3-2) and TRBJ1-2; D perhaps matches TRBD1 (5 bases). Sequencing was performed on peripheral blood. The CDR3, as DNA: TGTGCCAGCAGTCCATCCCCTGGGGCGGGGGGGAATGGCTACACCTTC. This translates into CASSPSPGAGGNGYTF.